This entry features one T cell receptor beta chain sequence. Trimming removed 4 bases from V and 2 bases from J, with 8 bases in between. Germline-derived CDR1 and CDR2 are SNHLY and FYNNEI. This CDR3 contains 13 residues. Here immunoSEQ multiplex PCR was the method, and the copy in TCRdb shows in-frame clones only, minus some. The sample consists of about 110,000 clones, about 75% of them appearing once. This sample was included in a study of blood T cell repertoires in COVID-19. Sequenced material: peripheral blood. The sequence was collected from a man older than 75 with acute or convalescent COVID-19. This chain joins TRBV2 and TRBJ2-5; no firm D call. This chain's CDR3 is CASSVNRQETQYF. DNA of the CDR3: TGTGCCAGCAGTGTTAACAGACAAGAGACCCAGTACTTC.